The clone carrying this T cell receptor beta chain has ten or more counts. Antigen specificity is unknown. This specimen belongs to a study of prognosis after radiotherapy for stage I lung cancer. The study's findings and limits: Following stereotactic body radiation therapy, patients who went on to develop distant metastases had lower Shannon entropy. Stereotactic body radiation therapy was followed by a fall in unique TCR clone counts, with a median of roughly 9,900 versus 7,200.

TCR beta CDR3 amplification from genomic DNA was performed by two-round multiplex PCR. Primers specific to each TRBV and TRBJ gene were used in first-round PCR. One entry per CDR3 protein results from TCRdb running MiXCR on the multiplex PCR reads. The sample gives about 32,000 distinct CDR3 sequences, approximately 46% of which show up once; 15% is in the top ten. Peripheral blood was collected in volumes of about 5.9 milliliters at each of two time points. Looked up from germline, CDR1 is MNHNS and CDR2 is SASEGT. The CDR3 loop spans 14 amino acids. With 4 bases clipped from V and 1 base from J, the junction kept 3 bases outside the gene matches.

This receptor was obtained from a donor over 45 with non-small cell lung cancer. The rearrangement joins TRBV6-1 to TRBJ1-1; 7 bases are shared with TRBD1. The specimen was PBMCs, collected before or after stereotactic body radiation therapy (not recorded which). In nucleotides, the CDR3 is TGTGCCAGCAGTGCGGACAGGCGGAACACTGAAGCTTTCTTT. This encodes CASSADRRNTEAFF.